Listed below are T cell receptor beta chains from one sample, sequenced in a study of shared clonotypes between healthy human individuals. Data came from immunoSEQ multiplex PCR; TCRdb stores just in-frame clones and leaves some out. The table shows 110,000 or so clones, with 55% to 80% occurring only once. Material for sequencing was memory CD8+ T cells sorted from blood. These receptors were taken from a woman in her twenties or thirties in good health. Each CDR3 is given with its conserved first and last residue. A D gene is named only where the DNA matches it firmly. Where a row states a size, it is once, few, many or the class of an expanded clone; other rows omit it.

TRBJ1-4 | - | - | TRBV5-1 | TGCGCCAGCACCGTTAGTGGGGCTCTTGGAGAAAAACTGTTTTTT | CASTVSGALGEKLFF
TRBJ2-1 | - | - | TRBV5-4 | TGTGCCAGCAGCTCCTTGTATGAGCAGTTCTTC | CASSSLYEQFF
TRBJ2-2 | - | - | TRBV13 | TGTGCCAGCAGCTATACCCTAAAAGAACATATCACCGGGGAGCTGTTTTTT | CASSYTLKEHITGELFF
TRBJ2-7 | - | TRBD2 | TRBV29-1 | TGCAGCGTTGGTTTGGGGGAGGGATACGAGCAGTACTTC | CSVGLGEGYEQYF
TRBJ1-2 | once | - | TRBV7-8 | TGTGCCAGCAGCTTAGACACGCGCTATGGCTACACCTTC | CASSLDTRYGYTF
TRBJ2-2 | - | TRBD2 | TRBV27 | TGTGCCAGCCGGCCGGGACTAGCGGGATCCGGGGAGCTGTTTTTT | CASRPGLAGSGELFF
TRBJ2-1 | - | TRBD2 | TRBV29-1 | TGCAGCGTTGAAGTTGGGGCTAGCGGGAGGAAAAATGAGCAGTTCTTC | CSVEVGASGRKNEQFF
TRBJ2-7 | - | - | TRBV2 | TGTGCCAGCAGTCCCCTAGTTCGTGGCTACGAGCAGTACTTC | CASSPLVRGYEQYF
TRBJ2-4 | few | - | TRBV7-9 | TGTGCCAGCAGCCCGAGAGAAGGCAAAAACATTCAGTACTTC | CASSPREGKNIQYF
TRBJ2-7 | - | - | TRBV7-9 | TGTGCCAGCAGCCCCCGGAACCAGGACGAGCAGTACTTC | CASSPRNQDEQYF
TRBJ1-1 | - | - | TRBV13 | TGTGCCAGCAGCCAGGCCCCTGGCAGGTTAGGCGCTGAAGCTTTCTTT | CASSQAPGRLGAEAFF
TRBJ2-7 | - | - | TRBV4-1 | TGCGCCAGCAGCCAAGATCGGGGTGGCGGTCCGCCCTACGAGCAGTACTTC | CASSQDRGGGPPYEQYF
TRBJ2-1 | - | TRBD2 | TRBV6-5 | TGTGCCAGCAGGCTAGCGGGATACAATGAGCAGTTCTTC | CASRLAGYNEQFF
TRBJ2-7 | - | - | TRBV9 | TGTGCCAGCAGTGATAGGGTGGGCGGAGCATACGAGCAGTACTTC | CASSDRVGGAYEQYF
TRBJ2-3 | few | TRBD1 | TRBV10-3 | TGTGCCATCAGTCCCGGGACAGGGCCGCATACGCAGTATTTT | CAISPGTGPHTQYF
TRBJ2-2 | - | TRBD2 | TRBV25-1 | TGTGCCAGCAGTGAGGGGACTACGCGCGGGGAGCTGTTTTTT | CASSEGTTRGELFF
TRBJ2-1 | - | - | TRBV18 | TGTGCCAGCTCACCTGGTTCGCGGGGCAATGAGCAGTTCTTC | CASSPGSRGNEQFF
TRBJ2-7 | - | - | TRBV13 | TGTGCCAGCAGCTTAACCGGCTACGAGCAGTACTTC | CASSLTGYEQYF
TRBJ2-3 | medium-sized | TRBD2 | TRBV6-4 | TGTGCCAGCAGTGACTCAGTGGGAGGGAGCACAGATACGCAGTATTTT | CASSDSVGGSTDTQYF
TRBJ2-5 | few | TRBD1 | TRBV9 | TGTGCCAGCAGCGTATGGACAGGGGAACAAGAGACCCAGTACTTC | CASSVWTGEQETQYF
TRBJ2-7 | - | - | TRBV11-3 | TGTGCCAGCAGCTTGAGGAGAGGGGACGAGCAGTACTTC | CASSLRRGDEQYF
TRBJ1-5 | - | TRBD1 | TRBV5-8 | TGTGCCAGCAGCTCGGACAGGGATCAGCCCCAGCATTTT | CASSSDRDQPQHF
TRBJ1-2 | - | - | TRBV4-1 | TGCGCCAGCAGCCGTCCGGTGCAGGGGAATGGCTACACCTTC | CASSRPVQGNGYTF
TRBJ1-3 | - | - | TRBV5-4 | TGTGCCAGCAGCTTTTGGGGCAGCTCTGGAAACACCATATATTTT | CASSFWGSSGNTIYF
TRBJ2-7 | few | - | TRBV5-4 | TGTGCCAGCAGCTTGGAGCCGGGCAAGCAGTACTTC | CASSLEPGKQYF
TRBJ2-6 | - | - | TRBV29-1 | TGCAGCGCCCACGTGGGGTCTGGGGCCAACGTCCTGACTTTC | CSAHVGSGANVLTF
TRBJ2-7 | - | TRBD1 | TRBV19 | TGTGCCAGTACCATGGGGGCAGGGGGAATGTACGAGCAGTACTTC | CASTMGAGGMYEQYF
TRBJ2-7 | - | - | TRBV4-1 | TGCGCCAGCAGCCAAGCGCTCTACCGACAGCGGTACTTC | CASSQALYRQRYF